This TCR beta chain emerged from a study of radiation and T cells in renal cell carcinoma. About the study: Nephrectomy followed 15 Gy stereotactic body radiation by 4 weeks. Broader study findings: Top tumor clonotypes rose in blood 2 weeks post-radiation, then contracted. Baseline intratumoral clonotype presence is unknown without pretreatment biopsies.

Concerning this clone itself: Its antigen remains unknown.

Trimming cost V 3 bases and J 5 bases, with 14 bases left between them. The CDR3 loop spans 14 amino acids. Germline loops: CDR1 SGHRS, CDR2 YFSETQ. The data were produced by immunoSEQ multiplex PCR, yet TCRdb's version contains in-frame clones alone and is incomplete. This table holds under 25,000 clones, more than 75% found once. This sample's time point: baseline pretreatment blood. Regarding treatment: 15 Gy SBRT to primary tumor, nephrectomy 4 weeks later. Radiation-treated patients gave blood at baseline, week 2 and week 4. The TCR comes from a man aged 55 to 70 with renal cell carcinoma. This chain uses TRBV5-1 with TRBJ1-1, with D unresolved. Specimen: blood, collected from a patient whose treatment included radiotherapy and nephrectomy. The CDR3 nucleotides read TGCGCCAGCAGCTGGAGAGGGTTGGGTACTGAAGCTTTCTTT. Translating gives CASSWRGLGTEAFF. Complete variable domain (other parts from reference TRBV5-1 and TRBJ1-1): KAGVTQTPRYLIKTRGQQVTLSCSPISGHRSVSWYQQTPGQGLQFLFEYFSETQRNKGNFPGRFSGRQFSNSRSEMNVSTLELGDSALYLCASSWRGLGTEAFFGQGTRLTVV.